One and the same sample provided the 29 T cell receptor beta chains below, sequenced in a study of chemoradiotherapy in HPV16-positive cancers. Method: immunoSEQ multiplex PCR; TCRdb's copy keeps in-frame clones and lacks some. The sample contains around 6,200 clones, over 75% of which appear only once. Specimen: tumor tissue, collected from a patient who underwent chemoradiotherapy. The receptors were gathered from a human donor with HPV-associated anogenital cancer.

The chain has TRBV9 and TRBJ2-3; no definite D call. This CDR3 is 15 amino acids long. CDR1 and CDR2 from the germline V gene are SGDLS and YYNGEE. The V end was cut by 0 bases, the J end by 2 bases, with 10 bases between. The CDR3 sequence is CASSVGLGNTDTQYF. The DNA for the CDR3 is TGTGCCAGCAGCGTAGGCCTAGGAAACACAGATACGCAGTATTTT. The full variable domain, completed using reference TRBV9 and TRBJ2-3, is DSGVTQTPKHLITATGQRVTLRCSPRSGDLSVYWYQQSLDQGLQFLIQYYNGEERAKGNILERFSAQQFPDLHSELNLSSLELGDSALYFCASSVGLGNTDTQYFGPGTRLTVL.

This clone was seen more than once but under ten times. Germline and junction disagree at one end, which may indicate a read error. The chain is built from TRBV5-3 and TRBJ1-2, with D unclear. TRBV5-3 is classed as an ORF, of uncertain function. The CDR3 extends over 12 amino acids. DNA for the CDR3: TGTGCCAGCAGCTTGGCTGAAAGTGGCTACACCTTC. This gives the protein CASSLAESGYTF.

V usage is TRBV5-1 and J usage is TRBJ2-2; TRBD1 aligns across 8 bases. The CDR3 extends over 13 amino acids. Germline V gene data show CDR1 as SGHRS and CDR2 as YFSETQ. Trimming at V came to 4 bases and at J to 8 bases, leaving 4 bases not matched to a gene. The CDR3 is CASSGQGGGELFF. As DNA, the CDR3 is TGCGCCAGCAGCGGACAGGGCGGGGGGGAGCTGTTTTTT. Based on the CDR3 plus reference TRBV5-1 and TRBJ2-2, the full variable domain is KAGVTQTPRYLIKTRGQQVTLSCSPISGHRSVSWYQQTPGQGLQFLFEYFSETQRNKGNFPGRFSGRQFSNSRSEMNVSTLELGDSALYLCASSGQGGGELFFGEGSRLTVL.

This clone was seen just once. The chain is built from TRBV7-2 and TRBJ2-1, with 9 bases fitting TRBD1. There are 16 residues in the CDR3. In germline, CDR1 is SGHTA, CDR2 FQGNSA. Losses at the gene ends were 2 bases for V and 7 bases for J; bases not matched to a gene: 9. CDR3 coding DNA: TGTGCCAGCAGCTTAATGGGACAGGGTAGGCGGAATGAGCAGTTCTTC. Its protein is CASSLMGQGRRNEQFF.

The J gene is TRBJ2-1, the V gene TRBV19; D might be TRBD1 (6 bases). CDR1 and CDR2 from the germline V gene are LNHDA and SQIVND (reference sequence). The V end was cut by 6 bases, the J end by 8 bases, with 23 bases between. The CDR3 covers 16 residues. CDR3 protein: CASSHGFRGASDEQFF. DNA for the CDR3: TGTGCCAGTAGCCATGGGTTCAGGGGAGCTAGTGATGAGCAGTTCTTC.

This clone was detected once. V and J are TRBV9 and TRBJ2-1; no clear D gene. The CDR3 is 15 amino acids. Trimming left V 3 bases short and J 0 bases short, with 10 bases between. Germline V CDR1 and CDR2: SGDLS, YYNGEE. CDR3 sequence reads: CASSADPSSYNEQFF. The CDR3 DNA sequence: TGTGCCAGCAGCGCTGACCCGAGCTCCTACAATGAGCAGTTCTTC.

This clone was detected only a few times. J is TRBJ1-5 and V is TRBV27, with D perhaps matching TRBD1 (5 bases). This CDR3 region has 16 residues. Trimming pared 11 bases from V and 0 bases from J, leaving 20 bases between. From germline, CDR1 is MNHEY and CDR2 SMNVEV (reference sequence). The CDR3 is CADLLGRGYSNQPQHF. CDR3 sequence (DNA): TGTGCCGATCTTCTAGGAAGGGGATATAGCAATCAGCCCCAGCATTTT.

This clone was seen a handful of times. The chain links TRBV7-2 to TRBJ1-1; D remains unclear. The V and J ends lost 2 bases and 3 bases respectively, with 13 bases between them. This CDR3 has 15 residues. Germline V gene lookup returns CDR1 SGHTA and CDR2 FQGNSA. CDR3 amino acids: CASSLRLGEHTEAFF. The CDR3, as DNA: TGTGCCAGCAGCTTACGTCTTGGGGAGCACACTGAAGCTTTCTTT.

V is TRBV6-6 and J is TRBJ1-4; D gene uncertain. The germline V and J ends were trimmed by 6 bases and 10 bases, with 21 bases remaining between them. CDR3 length: 15 residues. Germline V gives CDR1 MNHNY, CDR2 SVGAGI (reference sequence). CDR3 in DNA: TGTGCCAGCAGGGGTTCCGCGGAGTCTGAAGGAAAACTGTTTTTT. Translated: CASRGSAESEGKLFF.

The chain joins TRBV6-1 to TRBJ2-7; D could derive from TRBD1 or TRBD2 (5 bases each). Trimming shortened V by 1 base and J by 2 bases, and 12 bases separated the two germline ends. The CDR3 covers 15 residues. Germline lookup yields CDR1 MNHNS and CDR2 SASEGT. This chain's CDR3 is CASSEEGPGTYEQYF. The CDR3 nucleotides read TGTGCCAGCAGTGAAGAGGGACCGGGAACCTACGAGCAGTACTTC.

The genes are TRBV5-1 and TRBJ2-1; 7 positions agree with TRBD1. J lost 4 bases, V lost 1 base, and 11 bases had no gene match. The germline V gene has CDR1 SGHRS and CDR2 YFSETQ. The CDR3 spans 17 residues. CDR3 sequence reads: CASSLPLGQAPYNEQFF. The CDR3 bases are TGCGCCAGCAGCTTGCCACTCGGACAGGCTCCATACAATGAGCAGTTCTTC.

The chain carries TRBV5-4 and TRBJ2-7, with D maybe TRBD1 (6 bases). The CDR3 has 14 residues. Trimming cost V 2 bases and J 2 bases, with 11 bases left between them. Germline V CDR1 and CDR2: SGHNT, YYREEE (reference sequence). Written as DNA, the CDR3 is TGTGCCAGCAGCTTTCAGGGGAAAACCTACGAGCAGTACTTC. Translated, it gives CASSFQGKTYEQYF.

The chain carries TRBV5-1 and TRBJ2-3; TRBD1 matches 7 bases. With V trimmed by 3 bases and J by 3 bases, 4 bases remained unmatched. Germline V gives CDR1 SGHRS, CDR2 YFSETQ. The CDR3 is 14 residues long. The chain's CDR3 is CASSWLQGTDTQYF. CDR3 nucleotide sequence: TGCGCCAGCAGCTGGCTACAGGGGACAGATACGCAGTATTTT.

This chain joins TRBV4-3 and TRBJ1-1; D call uncertain. The CDR3 spans 14 residues. Trimming took off 0 bases at V and 3 bases at J, with 8 bases between the two ends. The germline V gene encodes CDR1 LGHNA and CDR2 YSLEER. The CDR3 DNA reads as TGCGCCAGCAGCCAAGATCAATTTTACACTGAAGCTTTCTTT. It yields the protein CASSQDQFYTEAFF.

The chain employs TRBV19 and TRBJ1-5, with D perhaps matching TRBD1 (5 bases). Germline V gene data show CDR1 as LNHDA and CDR2 as SQIVND (reference sequence). V was clipped by 5 bases and J by 3 bases, with 14 bases between them. The CDR3 covers 15 residues. The CDR3 loop reads CASSDGGVDNQPQHF. The CDR3 bases are TGTGCCAGTAGTGACGGAGGGGTCGACAATCAGCCCCAGCATTTT.

The chain is built from TRBV7-2 and TRBJ2-7; 10 bases line up with TRBD1. V lost 5 bases to trimming and J lost 4 bases; unmatched junction nucleotides: 8. The CDR3 has 15 residues. Looked up from germline, CDR1 is SGHTA and CDR2 is FQGNSA. The CDR3 protein is CASSPLRDRGYEQYF. The CDR3 DNA is TGTGCCAGCAGCCCATTACGGGACAGGGGATACGAGCAGTACTTC.

The rearrangement links TRBV29-1 to TRBJ2-5; TRBD2 matches 11 bases. The CDR3 has 14 amino acids. V lost 3 bases and J lost 2; bases outside the gene matches: 2. From germline, CDR1 is SQVTM and CDR2 ANQGSEA. The CDR3 loop reads CSVEGTSGQETQYF. CDR3 sequence (DNA): TGCAGCGTTGAGGGGACTAGCGGTCAAGAGACCCAGTACTTC.

For the CDR3, the DNA is TGCGCCAGCAGCGGTGACAGGGAGAACTATGGCTACACCTTC. Protein product: CASSGDRENYGYTF. The chain couples TRBV5-1 to TRBJ1-2; 7 bases agree with TRBD1. In germline, CDR1 is SGHRS, CDR2 YFSETQ. The CDR3 sequence is 14 residues long. V was pared by 4 bases and J by 2 bases, with 5 bases of the junction left unmatched.

The chain uses TRBV5-4 and TRBJ2-5; D perhaps matches TRBD1 (6 bases). The ends were cut back, 4 bases at V and 2 bases at J, with 12 bases in the middle. There are 14 residues in the CDR3. Germline V CDR1 and CDR2: SGHNT, YYREEE (reference sequence). DNA of the CDR3: TGTGCCAGCAGCCCAGGACAGATACAAGAGACCCAGTACTTC. Translating gives CASSPGQIQETQYF.

The chain recombines TRBV6-4 with TRBJ2-2, with 7 bases fitting TRBD2. CDR1 MRHNA and CDR2 SNTAGT come from the germline V gene. J lost 6 bases, V lost 8 bases, and 12 bases had no gene match. This CDR3 contains 15 residues. The CDR3 protein is CASRDYALGAGELFF. The CDR3 nucleotides are TGTGCCAGCCGGGACTATGCATTGGGGGCCGGGGAGCTGTTTTTT.

The chain combines TRBV7-8 with TRBJ1-1; D is ambiguous. V was cut by 5 bases and J by 5 bases, with 18 bases left in between. The CDR3 runs 15 residues. Germline lookup yields CDR1 SGHVS and CDR2 FQNEAQ. The chain's CDR3 is CASSGRVAHGTEAFF. The DNA of the CDR3 is TGTGCCAGCAGCGGAAGGGTCGCCCATGGGACTGAAGCTTTCTTT.

This chain connects TRBV2 to TRBJ2-5, with 16 bases lining up with TRBD2. V dropped 3 bases and J dropped 7; count of bases not matched to a gene: 2. The length of the CDR3 is 15 residues. Germline-derived CDR1 and CDR2 are SNHLY and FYNNEI. The CDR3 nucleotides are TGTGCCAGCAGTGAGGGGACTAGCGGGAGGGGGACCCAGTACTTC. Amino acids: CASSEGTSGRGTQYF.

The chain's CDR3 is CASSRTGTGYSPLHF. CDR3 in DNA: TGTGCCAGCAGCCGAACCGGGACAGGATATTCACCCCTCCACTTT. V is TRBV13 and J is TRBJ1-6, with 8 bases fitting TRBD1. Germline V lookup: CDR1 PRHDT, CDR2 FYEKMQ (reference sequence). The V segment lost 5 bases and the J segment 8 bases; nucleotides outside the gene matches: 8. This CDR3 spans 15 amino acids.

This sequence joins TRBV7-6 and TRBJ2-1; 11 bases align to TRBD2. Per the germline V gene, CDR1 is SGHVS and CDR2 is FNYEAQ. V lost 3 bases and J lost 7; bases outside the gene matches: 5. This CDR3 is 15 amino acids long. The CDR3 spells CASSFTSGSSNEQFF. The CDR3 bases are TGTGCCAGCAGCTTTACTAGCGGGAGTTCAAATGAGCAGTTCTTC.

Regarding this clone: One end of the junction fails to match germline, which may point to a read error. The chain uses TRBV7-7 and TRBJ2-5, with 11 bases fitting TRBD2. The germline gives CDR1 SSHAT, CDR2 FNYEAQ (reference sequence). The CDR3 contains 17 residues. CDR3 sequence (DNA): TGTGCTAGCAGCTCGACGCCTCTACTAGCGGGGGAAGAGACCCAGTACTTC. This codes for CASSSTPLLAGEETQYF. The whole variable domain, filled in from reference TRBV7-7 and TRBJ2-5, reads GAGVSQSPRYKVTKRGQDVTLRCDPISSHATLYWYQQALGQGPEFLTYFNYEAQPDKSGLPSDRFSAERPEGSISTLTIQRTEQRDSAMYRCASSSTPLLAGEETQYFGPGTRLLVL.

V gene TRBV28 combines with J gene TRBJ2-4; TRBD1 matches at 7 bases. V lost 6 bases, J lost 7 bases, and 6 bases stayed unmatched. The CDR3 runs to 13 residues. Germline V gives CDR1 MDHEN, CDR2 SYDVKM. CDR3 nucleotide sequence: TGTGCCAGCAGAGGGACAGCTCTGAACATTCAGTACTTC. Translation gives CASRGTALNIQYF. The entire variable domain, with the rest obtained from reference TRBV28 and TRBJ2-4, is as follows: DVKVTQSSRYLVKRTGEKVFLECVQDMDHENMFWYRQDPGLGLRLIYFSYDVKMKEKGDIPEGYSVSREKKERFSLILESASTNQTSMYLCASRGTALNIQYFGAGTRLSVL.

This chain links TRBV9 with TRBJ1-2, with a tentative D call TRBD1 (6 bases). Trimming took off 0 bases at V and 4 bases at J, with 16 bases between the two ends. CDR1 and CDR2 from the germline V gene are SGDLS and YYNGEE. There are 16 residues in the CDR3. The CDR3 DNA follows: TGTGCCAGCAGCGTAGGATTGGGGGCGCGAGGCTATGGCTACACCTTC. This codes for CASSVGLGARGYGYTF.

The rearrangement uses TRBV19 and TRBJ2-2; D may correspond to TRBD1 or TRBD2 (5 bases each). This CDR3 has 15 amino acids. Trimming pared 4 bases from V and 3 bases from J, leaving 12 bases between. Germline CDR1 is LNHDA and CDR2 is SQIVND (reference sequence). The CDR3 coding sequence is TGTGCCAGTAGTAGCTATCTGGGGGACACCGGGGAGCTGTTTTTT. Translated, it gives CASSSYLGDTGELFF.

The chain recombines TRBV30 with TRBJ2-5, with a weak D call TRBD2 (7 bases). The J call may be mistaken, given a closer DNA end match to TRBJ2-7. This CDR3 has 14 residues. Germline lookup yields CDR1 GTSNPN and CDR2 SVGIG (reference sequence). CDR3 residues: CAWSRRGRAYEQYF. The CDR3 bases are TGTGCCTGGAGCCGGAGGGGGAGGGCTTACGAGCAGTACTTC.